This TCR beta chain was documented in a study of tumor-infiltrating lymphocytes in primary liver carcinoma. Study overall: There were tumors of stage T1-T3 N0M0, each 4.2 to 10 cm across. Samples produced roughly 3.65 to 8 million productive TCRbeta reads, comparable across tissue types.

Overall study results and limits: The overlap of tumor-adjacent and tumor-blood pairs was smaller than that of tumor region pairs.

With around 520 ng total RNA as template and a constant-region primer, TCR beta cDNA was made. A slightly modified ARM-PCR protocol with three nested multiplex PCR rounds produced these TCR beta libraries. Two initial PCR rounds of roughly 10 cycles each paired TRBV1-TRBV30 forward primers with a C-beta reverse primer. TCRdb analysed the multiplex PCR reads with MiXCR anew, one entry per CDR3 protein. Among about 35,000 distinct CDR3 sequences listed, roughly 69% were seen once. The germline V gene encodes CDR1 MNHNY and CDR2 SVGAGI (reference sequence). The CDR3 consists of 15 residues. Notes on this clonotype: Antigen specificity is unknown. One end of the junction does not line up with germline, which may come from a read error.

Co-extracting RNA and DNA was done with roughly 17-34 mg of unsorted bulk tissue as input. The source is a man aged 40-55 years with primary liver carcinoma and hepatitis B virus infection. The V call is TRBV6-6, the J call TRBJ1-3, with TRBD1 as a possible D gene (5 bases). The sequencing input was liver tumor tissue from sampling region 4. Stated subset: tumor region T4, right-lateral pole. CDR3 in amino acids: CASSPGGDSGNIIYF. The CDR3 bases are TGTGCCAGCAGTCCTGGGGGGGACTCTGGAAACATCATATATTTT.